What follows are 21 T cell receptor beta chains derived from one specimen sequenced in a study of T cell repertoires in cytomegalovirus infection. TCRdb re-analysed the reads in MiXCR, keeping a single row per CDR3 protein. The repertoire holds some 600,000 distinct CDR3 sequences, with more than 20% as singletons. The sequencing sample was made of CD8+ T cells from PBMCs. These receptors were taken from a human donor in good health (CMV status not recorded). Some clones in this sample may be carry-over from other donors' samples.

The V and J genes are TRBV19 and TRBJ1-1, with D unresolved. Trimming stripped 1 base from V and 1 base from J, with 7 bases between. Germline assignment: CDR1 LNHDA and CDR2 SQIVND (reference sequence). The CDR3 runs to 14 residues. CDR3 sequence: CASSIGPSNTEAFF. The CDR3 DNA is TGTGCCAGTAGTATAGGTCCGTCGAACACTGAAGCTTTCTTT.

Comment on this clonotype: This may stem from a read error, because a much larger clone lies one nucleotide away. J is TRBJ1-3 and V is TRBV6-2 or TRBV6-3, with unresolved D. The CDR3 has 15 amino acids. Per the germline V gene, CDR1 is MNHEY and CDR2 is SVGEGT. The ends were cut back, 7 bases at V and 0 bases at J, with 13 bases in the middle. The chain's CDR3 is CASNSPYNSGNTIYF. The CDR3 nucleotides read TGTGCCAGCAATTCGCCGTACAACTCTGGAAACACCATATATTTT.

The chain joins TRBV14 to TRBJ2-3; perhaps TRBD2 as D (5 bases). Germline V gene sequence: CDR1 SGHDN, CDR2 FVKESK. The length of the CDR3 is 13 residues. V was trimmed by 3 bases and J by 7 bases, leaving 11 bases between them. The CDR3 sequence is CASSQWTGNTQYF. In DNA form, the CDR3 reads TGTGCCAGCAGCCAGTGGACTGGAAATACGCAGTATTTT.

In its sample, this clonotype was seen a few times. The chain is built from TRBV6-5 and TRBJ2-7, with D perhaps TRBD1 (6 bases). V lost 2 bases and J 6 bases, leaving 11 bases between the germline ends. Per germline, CDR1 MNHEY and CDR2 SVGAGI. The CDR3 is made up of 13 amino acids. Written as DNA, the CDR3 is TGTGCCAGCAGTTACATAGAAGGGGGCGAGCAGTACTTC. It encodes CASSYIEGGEQYF.

J is TRBJ1-5 and V is TRBV5-3, with D hard to call. The DNA end favors TRBJ2-3, so the J call may be wrong. TRBV5-3 is identified as an open reading frame with a role that is uncertain. CDR3 length equals 17 residues. CDR3 coding DNA: TGTGCCAGCAGCGAGGACGGCGCCTGGGATGACAATCAGCCCCAGTATTTT. Protein: CASSEDGAWDDNQPQYF.

This clonotype was seen a few times. The chain couples TRBV28 to TRBJ2-3; no clear D gene. Germline V CDR1 and CDR2: MDHEN, SYDVKM. Between the trimmed V and J ends, which lost 5 bases and 0 bases, there was a span of 9 bases. The CDR3 consists of 14 residues. The CDR3: CASSIQTSTDTQYF. CDR3 DNA: TGTGCCAGCAGTATACAGACTAGCACAGATACGCAGTATTTT. Full variable domain (outside the CDR3, taken from reference TRBV28 and TRBJ2-3): DVKVTQSSRYLVKRTGEKVFLECVQDMDHENMFWYRQDPGLGLRLIYFSYDVKMKEKGDIPEGYSVSREKKERFSLILESASTNQTSMYLCASSIQTSTDTQYFGPGTRLTVL.

V gene TRBV4-1 combines with J gene TRBJ2-1, with 7 bases identical to TRBD2. CDR1 is MGHRA and CDR2 is YSYEKL in the germline V gene. This CDR3 comprises 16 residues. V dropped 0 bases and J dropped 1; count of bases not matched to a gene: 3. CDR3 protein: CASSQDWRGSYNEQFF. In DNA form, the CDR3 reads TGCGCCAGCAGCCAAGATTGGCGGGGGTCCTACAATGAGCAGTTCTTC.

This clonotype was counted at least ten times. The J gene is TRBJ2-1, the V gene TRBV7-6, with a possible D match to TRBD1 (6 bases). This CDR3 spans 15 amino acids. Trimming shortened V by 6 bases and J by 6 bases, and 18 bases separated the two germline ends. Per germline, CDR1 SGHVS and CDR2 FNYEAQ. CDR3 region: CASSLDRSLPNEQFF. CDR3 sequence (DNA): TGTGCCAGCAGTCTCGACAGGTCCCTCCCCAATGAGCAGTTCTTC. Full variable domain (rest looked up from reference TRBV7-6 and TRBJ2-1): GAGVSQSPRYKVTKRGQDVALRCDPISGHVSLYWYRQALGQGPEFLTYFNYEAQQDKSGLPNDRFSAERPEGSISTLTIQRTEQRDSAMYRCASSLDRSLPNEQFFGPGTRLTVL.

This clonotype turned up a few times. The rearrangement uses TRBV12-3 or TRBV12-4 and TRBJ2-7, with 7 bases lining up with TRBD1. Germline trimming cut 4 bases from V and 2 bases from J; bases unmatched to any gene: 2. The CDR3 spans 13 residues. This CDR3 reads CASSWGQPYEQYF. The CDR3 bases are TGTGCCAGCAGTTGGGGACAGCCCTACGAGCAGTACTTC.

This clonotype was observed many times. The rearrangement uses TRBV7-2 and TRBJ2-1; D possibly matches TRBD1 or TRBD2 (5 bases each). Deletions cut 5 bases from V and 8 bases from J, with 19 bases between. This CDR3 contains 15 residues. The V gene's germline CDR1 is SGHTA and CDR2 FQGNSA. In nucleotides, the CDR3 is TGTGCCAGCAGCCCCAGGGACCCGGTCGGGGATGAGCAGTTCTTC. Its protein is CASSPRDPVGDEQFF.

The genes are TRBV20-1 and TRBJ1-2; no clear D gene. The CDR3 extends over 16 amino acids. Trimming took off 0 bases at V and 5 bases at J, with 19 bases between the two ends. The V gene's germline CDR1 is DFQATT and CDR2 SNEGSKA (reference sequence). CDR3 DNA sequence: TGCAGTGCTAGAGATCGGGCAGGAGGGCTTGAATATGGCTACACCTTC. Protein product: CSARDRAGGLEYGYTF.

The table lists this clonotype with a few counts. The chain recombines TRBV7-9 with TRBJ2-6; the match to TRBD1 covers 7 bases. After removal of 5 bases from V and 2 bases from J, the junction contained 30 bases not matched to a gene. Germline loops: CDR1 SEHNR, CDR2 FQNEAQ (reference sequence). The CDR3 is 24 residues long. The CDR3 region is CASSNLPDGTVYPGAIPGANVLTF. CDR3 sequence (DNA): TGTGCCAGCAGCAACCTACCCGACGGGACAGTCTACCCAGGGGCTATCCCTGGGGCCAACGTCCTGACTTTC.

About this clonotype itself: The conserved phenylalanine or tryptophan is not found at the CDR3 terminus, so this likely reflects a read error. This CDR3 reads CASSPRQGPPKNIQYS. The CDR3 nucleotides read TGTGCCAGCAGTCCAAGACAGGGGCCGCCCAAAAACATTCAGTACTCC. This chain uses TRBV12-3 or TRBV12-4 with TRBJ2-4, with 8 nucleotides matching TRBD1. CDR3 length: 16 amino acids. V was clipped by 5 bases and J by 2 bases; unmatched bases: 8.

This clonotype appeared many times. The chain couples TRBV11-2 to TRBJ1-4; D not certain. V was shortened by 1 base and J by 2 bases, with 11 bases between the two germline ends. CDR3 length equals 16 residues. Germline CDR1 SGHAT, CDR2 FQNNGV. CDR3 residues: CASSLVASFTNEKLFF. Written as DNA, the CDR3 is TGTGCCAGCAGCTTAGTGGCTAGTTTTACTAATGAAAAACTGTTTTTT.

This clonotype was found many times. The chain employs TRBV7-2 and TRBJ2-3; 12 nucleotides match TRBD2. Germline values: CDR1 SGHTA, CDR2 FQGNSA. Germline trimming cut 1 base from V and 0 bases from J; bases unmatched to any gene: 8. The CDR3 is 19 residues long. CDR3 DNA sequence: TGTGCCAGCAGCTTAGTGCCTAGCGGGGGGGGTGGAAGCACAGATACGCAGTATTTT. Residues: CASSLVPSGGGGSTDTQYF.

This clonotype was recorded many times. The chain couples TRBV7-9 to TRBJ1-1; a weak D match, TRBD1 (5 bases). The CDR3 spans 15 residues. Trimming removed 1 base at V and 1 base at J, with 10 bases between. Germline CDR1 reads SEHNR; CDR2 reads FQNEAQ (reference sequence). The CDR3 here is CASSLVAGWNTEAFF. The CDR3 DNA sequence: TGTGCCAGCAGCTTAGTAGCAGGGTGGAACACTGAAGCTTTCTTT.

The chain joins TRBV19 to TRBJ2-1; no definite D call. The CDR3 runs to 13 residues. CDR1 LNHDA and CDR2 SQIVND come from the germline V gene (reference sequence). V lost 7 bases to trimming and J lost 10 bases, with 17 bases between them. The CDR3 DNA is TGTGCCAGTACCCCGATCGGTTTGGACGAGCAGTTCTTC. Its translation is CASTPIGLDEQFF.

This clonotype was counted a few times. The V call is TRBV27, the J call TRBJ2-3, with 9 bases aligning to TRBD2. V lost 5 bases, J lost 5 bases, and 8 bases stayed unmatched. This CDR3 spans 15 amino acids. CDR1 MNHEY and CDR2 SMNVEV come from the germline V gene (reference sequence). CDR3 sequence reads: CASSVSGGVLDTQYF. In DNA, the CDR3 is TGTGCCAGCAGTGTTAGCGGGGGCGTCCTAGATACGCAGTATTTT.

The table lists this clonotype with many counts. V and J are TRBV7-2 and TRBJ2-3; D remains ambiguous. V lost 0 bases and J 10 bases, leaving 11 bases between the germline ends. The CDR3 covers 13 residues. Germline V CDR1 and CDR2: SGHTA, FQGNSA. The CDR3 nucleotides read TGTGCCAGCAGCTTAGCGCAGCGACCGGCGCAGTATTTT. Protein product: CASSLAQRPAQYF.

This clonotype was seen ten or more times. The chain combines TRBV7-6 with TRBJ2-1, with 12 bases lining up with TRBD2. V was pared by 5 bases and J by 4 bases, with 6 bases of the junction left unmatched. The CDR3 is 16 residues long. Germline lookup yields CDR1 SGHVS and CDR2 FNYEAQ. The CDR3 DNA reads as TGTGCCAGCAGCGCTAGCGGGGGGGCGCTTTACAATGAGCAGTTCTTC. It codes for CASSASGGALYNEQFF.

This clonotype showed up many times. CDR3 sequence reads: CARGTSGSTDTQYF. CDR3 coding DNA: TGTGCCAGAGGGACTAGCGGAAGCACAGATACGCAGTATTTT. The chain employs TRBV2 and TRBJ2-3; 11 positions match TRBD2. The CDR3 is 14 residues long. V was pared by 9 bases and J by 0 bases, with 2 bases of the junction left unmatched. From germline, CDR1 is SNHLY and CDR2 FYNNEI.